This T cell receptor (beta chain) was recorded in a study of blood T cells in healthy people across ages. Trimming cost V 3 bases and J 5 bases; bases outside gene matches: 11. The CDR3 has 16 residues. With a J-beta primer mix and a sample-barcoded 5' primer, a second PCR ran roughly 7 to 11 cycles. TCRdb reanalysed the 5' RACE reads using MiXCR and keeps one entry per CDR3 protein. Of 1,800,000 or so distinct CDR3 sequences listed, roughly two fifths are singletons. The rearrangement links TRBV12-3 or TRBV12-4 to TRBJ2-5; 8 bases agree with TRBD2. The receptor's source is a human donor in good health. Sequenced: blood. The CDR3 spells CASSFLGGGWVETQYF. CDR3 bases: TGTGCCAGCAGTTTTCTTGGCGGGGGGTGGGTTGAGACCCAGTACTTC.